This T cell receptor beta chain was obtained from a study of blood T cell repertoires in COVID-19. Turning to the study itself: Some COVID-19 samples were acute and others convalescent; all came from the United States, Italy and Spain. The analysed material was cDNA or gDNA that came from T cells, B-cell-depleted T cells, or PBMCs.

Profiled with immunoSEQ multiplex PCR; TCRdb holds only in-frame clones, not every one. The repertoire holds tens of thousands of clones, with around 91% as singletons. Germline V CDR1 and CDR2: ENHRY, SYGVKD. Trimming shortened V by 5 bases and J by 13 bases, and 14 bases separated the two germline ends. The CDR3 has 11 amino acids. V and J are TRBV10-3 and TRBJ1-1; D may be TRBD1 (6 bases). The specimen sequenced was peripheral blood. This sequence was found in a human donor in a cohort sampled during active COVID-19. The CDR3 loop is CAISPKGGIFF. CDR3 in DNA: TGTGCCATCAGTCCAAAGGGGGGGATTTTCTTT.